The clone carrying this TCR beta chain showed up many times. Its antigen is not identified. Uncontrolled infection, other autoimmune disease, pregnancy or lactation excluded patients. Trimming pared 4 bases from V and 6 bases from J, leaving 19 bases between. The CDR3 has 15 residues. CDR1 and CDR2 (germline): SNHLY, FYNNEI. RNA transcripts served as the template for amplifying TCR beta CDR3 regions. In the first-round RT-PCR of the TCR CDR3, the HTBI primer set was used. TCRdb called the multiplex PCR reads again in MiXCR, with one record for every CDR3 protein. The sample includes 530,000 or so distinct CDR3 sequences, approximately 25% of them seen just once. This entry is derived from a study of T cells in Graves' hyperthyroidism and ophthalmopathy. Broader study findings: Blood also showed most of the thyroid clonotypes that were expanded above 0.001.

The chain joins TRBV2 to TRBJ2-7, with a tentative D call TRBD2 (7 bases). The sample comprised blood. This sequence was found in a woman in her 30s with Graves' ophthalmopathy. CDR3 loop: CASSAGGIAPAEQYF. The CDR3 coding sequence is TGTGCCAGCAGTGCGGGGGGCATTGCACCCGCCGAGCAGTACTTC.